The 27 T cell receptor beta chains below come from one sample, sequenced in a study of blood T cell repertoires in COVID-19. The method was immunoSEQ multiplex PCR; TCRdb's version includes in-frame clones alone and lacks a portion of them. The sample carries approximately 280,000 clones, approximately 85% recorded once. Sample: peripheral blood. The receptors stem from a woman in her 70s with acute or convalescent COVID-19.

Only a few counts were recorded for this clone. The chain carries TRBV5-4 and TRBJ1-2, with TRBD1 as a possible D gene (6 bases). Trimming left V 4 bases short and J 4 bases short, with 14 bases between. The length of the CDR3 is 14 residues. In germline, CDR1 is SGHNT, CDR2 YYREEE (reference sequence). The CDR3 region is CASSQNRVLYGYTF. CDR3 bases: TGTGCCAGCAGCCAGAACAGGGTCCTCTATGGCTACACCTTC. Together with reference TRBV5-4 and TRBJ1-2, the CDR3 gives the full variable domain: ETGVTQSPTHLIKTRGQQVTLRCSSQSGHNTVSWYQQALGQGPQFIFQYYREEENGRGNFPPRFSGLQFPNYSSELNVNALELDDSALYLCASSQNRVLYGYTFGSGTRLTVV.

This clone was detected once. For the CDR3, the DNA is TGTGCCAGCAGTCACAGGGGGGATCAGCCCCAGCATTTT. It is translated as CASSHRGDQPQHF. This rearrangement joins TRBV6-5 to TRBJ1-5; TRBD1 matches at 8 bases. The V segment lost 5 bases and the J segment 5 bases; nucleotides outside the gene matches: 2. The CDR3 length is 13 residues. The germline V gene encodes CDR1 MNHEY and CDR2 SVGAGI.

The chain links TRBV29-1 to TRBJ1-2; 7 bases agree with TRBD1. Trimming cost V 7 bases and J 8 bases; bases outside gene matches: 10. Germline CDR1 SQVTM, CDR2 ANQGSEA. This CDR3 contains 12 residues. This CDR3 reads CSGQTGLRGYTF. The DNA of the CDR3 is TGCAGCGGACAGACAGGGCTGAGGGGCTACACCTTC.

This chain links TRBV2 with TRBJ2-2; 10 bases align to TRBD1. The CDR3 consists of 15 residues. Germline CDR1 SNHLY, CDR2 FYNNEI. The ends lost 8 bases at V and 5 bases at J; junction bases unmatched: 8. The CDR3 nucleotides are TGTGCCAGCGGATCGGGACAGGGGATAACCGGGGAGCTGTTTTTT. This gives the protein CASGSGQGITGELFF.

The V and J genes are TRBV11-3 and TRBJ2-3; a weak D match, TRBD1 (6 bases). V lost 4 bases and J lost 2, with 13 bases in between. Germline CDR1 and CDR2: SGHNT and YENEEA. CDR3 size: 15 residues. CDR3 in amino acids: CASSYRDGNTDTQYF. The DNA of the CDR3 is TGTGCCAGCAGCTACAGGGACGGTAACACAGATACGCAGTATTTT. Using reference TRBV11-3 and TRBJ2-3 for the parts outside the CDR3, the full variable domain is EAGVVQSPRYKIIEKKQPVAFWCNPISGHNTLYWYLQNLGQGPELLIRYENEEAVDDSQLPKDRFSAERLKGVDSTLKIQPAELGDSAVYLCASSYRDGNTDTQYFGPGTRLTVL.

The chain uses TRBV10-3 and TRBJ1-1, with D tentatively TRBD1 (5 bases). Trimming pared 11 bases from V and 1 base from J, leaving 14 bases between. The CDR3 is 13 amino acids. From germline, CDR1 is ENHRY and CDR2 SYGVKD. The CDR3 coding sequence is TGTGCCCTCTCGGAGGGGAGGAACACTGAAGCTTTCTTT. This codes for CALSEGRNTEAFF.

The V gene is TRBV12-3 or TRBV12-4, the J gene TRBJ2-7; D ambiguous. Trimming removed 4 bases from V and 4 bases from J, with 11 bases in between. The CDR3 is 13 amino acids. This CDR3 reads CASSSGSVYEQYF. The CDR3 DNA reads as TGTGCCAGCAGTTCTGGCTCCGTATACGAGCAGTACTTC.

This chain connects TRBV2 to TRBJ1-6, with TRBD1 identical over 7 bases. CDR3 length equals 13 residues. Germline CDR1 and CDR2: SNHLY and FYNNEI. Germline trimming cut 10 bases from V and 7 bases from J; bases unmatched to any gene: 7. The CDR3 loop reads CAIRTGLNSPLHF. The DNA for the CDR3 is TGTGCCATCAGGACAGGTTTGAATTCACCCCTCCACTTT.

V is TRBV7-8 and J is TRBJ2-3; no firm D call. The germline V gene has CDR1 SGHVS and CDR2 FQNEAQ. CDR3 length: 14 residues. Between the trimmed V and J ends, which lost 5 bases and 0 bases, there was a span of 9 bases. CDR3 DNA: TGTGCCAGCAGCCAAACTACTAGCACAGATACGCAGTATTTT. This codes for CASSQTTSTDTQYF.

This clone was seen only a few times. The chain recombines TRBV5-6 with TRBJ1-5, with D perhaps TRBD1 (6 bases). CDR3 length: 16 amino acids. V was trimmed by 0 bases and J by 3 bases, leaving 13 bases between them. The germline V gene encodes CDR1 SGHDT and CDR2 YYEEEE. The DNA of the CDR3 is TGTGCCAGCAGCTTGGCGGGGGGCCACTACAATCAGCCCCAGCATTTT. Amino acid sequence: CASSLAGGHYNQPQHF.

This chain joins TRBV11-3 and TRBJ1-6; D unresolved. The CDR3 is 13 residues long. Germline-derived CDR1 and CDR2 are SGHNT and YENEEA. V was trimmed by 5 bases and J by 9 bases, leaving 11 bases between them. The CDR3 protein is CASSQGLASPLHF. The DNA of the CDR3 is TGTGCCAGCAGCCAAGGGCTAGCTTCACCCCTCCACTTT.

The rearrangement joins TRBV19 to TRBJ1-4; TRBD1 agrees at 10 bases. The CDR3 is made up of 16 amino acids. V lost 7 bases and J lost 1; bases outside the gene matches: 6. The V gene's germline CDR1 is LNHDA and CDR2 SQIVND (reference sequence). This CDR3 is CASNRQGAGTNEKLFF. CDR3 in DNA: TGTGCCAGTAACCGACAGGGGGCGGGAACTAATGAAAAACTGTTTTTT.

The CDR3 nucleotides are TGCGCCGGACCACAGGGGCTCTCCTACGAGCAGTACTTC. The encoded protein is CAGPQGLSYEQYF. The chain couples TRBV23-1 to TRBJ2-7; 7 bases align to TRBD1. TRBV23-1 is marked as an open reading frame, function uncertain. The CDR3 totals 13 residues. V was clipped by 11 bases and J by 0 bases; unmatched bases: 7.

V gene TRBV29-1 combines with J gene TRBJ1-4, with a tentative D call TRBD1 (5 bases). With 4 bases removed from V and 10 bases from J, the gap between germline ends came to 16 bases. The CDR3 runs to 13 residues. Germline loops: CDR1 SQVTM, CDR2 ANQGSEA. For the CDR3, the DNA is TGCAGCGTTGTTGCGGGGCCCCAGGGAAAACTGTTTTTT. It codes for CSVVAGPQGKLFF. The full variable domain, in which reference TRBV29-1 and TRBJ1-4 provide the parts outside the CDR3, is SAVISQKPSRDICQRGTSLTIQCQVDSQVTMMFWYRQQPGQSLTLIATANQGSEATYESGFVIDKFPISRPNLTFSTLTVSNMSPEDSSIYLCSVVAGPQGKLFFGSGTQLSVL.

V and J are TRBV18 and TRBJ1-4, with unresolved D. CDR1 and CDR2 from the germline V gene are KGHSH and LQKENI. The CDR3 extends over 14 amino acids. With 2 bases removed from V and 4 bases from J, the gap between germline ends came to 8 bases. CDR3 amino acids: CASSPGLNNEKLFF. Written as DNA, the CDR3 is TGTGCCAGCTCACCAGGACTGAATAATGAAAAACTGTTTTTT.

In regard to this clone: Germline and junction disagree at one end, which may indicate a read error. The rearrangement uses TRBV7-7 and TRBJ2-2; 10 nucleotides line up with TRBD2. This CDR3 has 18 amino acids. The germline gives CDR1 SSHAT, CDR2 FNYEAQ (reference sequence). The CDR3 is CASSSGTSAGGLSGELFF. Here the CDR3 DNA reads TGTGCTAGCAGCTCTGGGACCTCAGCGGGGGGGCTGAGCGGGGAGCTGTTTTTT.

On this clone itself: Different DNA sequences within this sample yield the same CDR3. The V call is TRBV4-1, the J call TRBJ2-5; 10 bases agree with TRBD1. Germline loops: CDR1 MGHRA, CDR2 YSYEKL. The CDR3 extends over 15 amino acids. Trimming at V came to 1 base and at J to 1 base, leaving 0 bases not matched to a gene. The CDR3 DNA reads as TGCGCCAGCAGCCAAGGGACAGGGGGCCAAGAGACCCAGTACTTC. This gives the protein CASSQGTGGQETQYF.

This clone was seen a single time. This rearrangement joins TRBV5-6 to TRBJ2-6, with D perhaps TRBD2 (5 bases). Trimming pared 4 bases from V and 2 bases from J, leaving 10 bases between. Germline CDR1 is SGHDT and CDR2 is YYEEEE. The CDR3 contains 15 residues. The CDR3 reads CASSPRVAGANVLTF. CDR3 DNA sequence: TGTGCCAGCAGCCCGAGGGTAGCTGGGGCCAACGTCCTGACTTTC.

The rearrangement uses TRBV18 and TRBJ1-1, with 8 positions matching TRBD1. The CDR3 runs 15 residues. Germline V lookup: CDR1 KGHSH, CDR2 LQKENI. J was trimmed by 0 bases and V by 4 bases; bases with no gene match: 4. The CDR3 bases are TGTGCCAGCTCACTGACAGGGGATCTGAACACTGAAGCTTTCTTT. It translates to CASSLTGDLNTEAFF.

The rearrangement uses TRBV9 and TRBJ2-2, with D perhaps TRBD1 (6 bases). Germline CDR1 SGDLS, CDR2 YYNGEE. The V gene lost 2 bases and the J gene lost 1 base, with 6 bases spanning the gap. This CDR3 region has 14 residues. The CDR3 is CASSVTGNTGELFF. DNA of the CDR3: TGTGCCAGCAGCGTGACAGGGAACACCGGGGAGCTGTTTTTT.

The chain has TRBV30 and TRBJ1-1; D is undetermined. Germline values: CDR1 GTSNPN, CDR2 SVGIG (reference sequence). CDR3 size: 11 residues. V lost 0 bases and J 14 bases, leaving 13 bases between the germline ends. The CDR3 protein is CAWSVRMEFFF. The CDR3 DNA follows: TGTGCCTGGAGTGTACGAATGGAGTTCTTCTTT.

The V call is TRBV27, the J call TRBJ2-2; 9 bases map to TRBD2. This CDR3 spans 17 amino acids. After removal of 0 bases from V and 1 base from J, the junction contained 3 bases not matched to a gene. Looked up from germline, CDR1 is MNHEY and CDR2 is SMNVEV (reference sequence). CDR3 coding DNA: TGTGCCAGCAGTTTATCGCGACTAGCGGTGAACACCGGGGAGCTGTTTTTT. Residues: CASSLSRLAVNTGELFF.

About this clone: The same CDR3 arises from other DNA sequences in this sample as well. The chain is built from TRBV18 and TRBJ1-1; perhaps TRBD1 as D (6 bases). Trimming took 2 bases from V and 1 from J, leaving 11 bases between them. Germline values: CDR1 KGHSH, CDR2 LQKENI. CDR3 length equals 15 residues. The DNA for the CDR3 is TGTGCCAGCTCACCAGAACAGGGCAGGAACACTGAAGCTTTCTTT. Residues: CASSPEQGRNTEAFF.

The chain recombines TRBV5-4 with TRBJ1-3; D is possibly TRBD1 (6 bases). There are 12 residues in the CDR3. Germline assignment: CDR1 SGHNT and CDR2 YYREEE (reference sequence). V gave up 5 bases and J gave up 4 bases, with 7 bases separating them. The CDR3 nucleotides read TGTGCCAGCAGGGGGGCAGGAAACACCATATATTTT. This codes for CASRGAGNTIYF.

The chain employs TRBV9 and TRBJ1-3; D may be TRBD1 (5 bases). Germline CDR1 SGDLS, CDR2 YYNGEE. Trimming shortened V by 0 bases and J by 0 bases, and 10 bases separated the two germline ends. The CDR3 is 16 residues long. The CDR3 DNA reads TGTGCCAGCAGCGTAGGGGGCTCCAACTCTGGAAACACCATATATTTT. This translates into CASSVGGSNSGNTIYF.

CDR3 DNA sequence: TGTGCCAGCAGGAGACAGGGGTACCAGCCCCAGCATTTT. This encodes CASRRQGYQPQHF. The chain employs TRBV6-5 and TRBJ1-5; 8 bases map to TRBD1. This CDR3 has 13 residues. Germline CDR1 is MNHEY and CDR2 is SVGAGI. Unmatched junction bases numbered 5, after V lost 6 bases and J lost 7 bases.

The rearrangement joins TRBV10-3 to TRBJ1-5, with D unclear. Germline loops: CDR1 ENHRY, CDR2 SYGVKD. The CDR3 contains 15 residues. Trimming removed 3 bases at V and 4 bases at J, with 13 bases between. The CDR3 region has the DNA TGTGCCATCAGTGACCCCGGGTCCCCAAATCAGCCCCAGCATTTT. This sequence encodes CAISDPGSPNQPQHF.